One and the same sample provided the 22 T cell receptor beta chains below, sequenced in a study of T cells in Graves' hyperthyroidism and ophthalmopathy. Amplification of TCR beta CDR3 regions was performed using RNA transcripts as template. During a first-round RT-PCR of the TCR CDR3, the HTBI primer set was used. A single record per CDR3 protein comes from TCRdb applying MiXCR to the multiplex PCR reads. The sample holds hundreds of thousands of distinct CDR3 sequences, approximately 13% seen once. Sequencing input: blood. These receptor sequences come from a young woman with Graves' hyperthyroidism.

The sample holds many counts of this clonotype. The chain is built from TRBV6-1 and TRBJ1-2; D call uncertain. Trimming removed 5 bases from V and 6 bases from J, with 19 bases in between. CDR3 length: 15 amino acids. Germline assignment: CDR1 MNHNS and CDR2 SASEGT. CDR3 amino acids: CASSYGRAAGHGYTF. CDR3 nucleotide sequence: TGTGCCAGCAGTTACGGGCGGGCAGCCGGCCATGGCTACACCTTC.

The V gene is TRBV6-5, the J gene TRBJ2-2; possibly TRBD1 or TRBD2 for D (5 bases each). V was shortened by 0 bases and J by 3 bases, with 11 bases between the two germline ends. In germline, CDR1 is MNHEY, CDR2 SVGAGI. The CDR3 covers 16 residues. The CDR3 DNA is TGTGCCAGCAGTTACTCCGGGGCCACGCACACCGGGGAGCTGTTTTTT. Amino acid sequence: CASSYSGATHTGELFF.

Ten or more counts support this clonotype. The chain joins TRBV20-1 to TRBJ1-2, with TRBD1 matching over 7 bases. This CDR3 comprises 14 residues. Germline CDR1 DFQATT, CDR2 SNEGSKA (reference sequence). J lost 3 bases, V lost 5 bases, and 9 bases had no gene match. The CDR3 DNA reads TGCAGTGCTGATCCTCGACAGGGCGACTATGGCTACACCTTC. Encoded protein: CSADPRQGDYGYTF.

This clonotype was recorded at least ten times. The chain joins TRBV2 to TRBJ1-1; a possible D gene is TRBD1 (5 bases). The CDR3 covers 13 residues. In germline, CDR1 is SNHLY, CDR2 FYNNEI. The ends were cut back, 4 bases at V and 7 bases at J, with 13 bases in the middle. CDR3 nucleotide sequence: TGTGCCAGCAGTGGGGGTTGGGGGGGTGAAGCTTTCTTT. It is translated as CASSGGWGGEAFF.

There are many counts of this clonotype. The rearrangement uses TRBV5-1 and TRBJ2-5, with TRBD1 identical over 10 bases. Germline lookup yields CDR1 SGHRS and CDR2 YFSETQ. V gave up 4 bases and J gave up 5 bases; unmatched junction bases: 2. This CDR3 is 13 amino acids long. The CDR3 bases are TGCGCCAGCAGCAGGGACAGGGGTGAGACCCAGTACTTC. As protein: CASSRDRGETQYF.

This clonotype was picked up many times. The chain employs TRBV6-2 or TRBV6-3 and TRBJ2-5; 13 bases match TRBD2. The V and J ends lost 7 bases and 1 base, in that order; junction bases with no gene match: 6. Germline CDR1 MNHEY, CDR2 SVGEGT. The CDR3 spans 16 residues. CDR3 in amino acids: CASNPGLAGPQETQYF. DNA of the CDR3: TGTGCCAGCAACCCGGGACTAGCGGGGCCCCAAGAGACCCAGTACTTC.

Ten or more counts support this clonotype. The CDR3 reads CASSPGWAHNTGELFF. CDR3 coding DNA: TGTGCCAGCAGCCCAGGATGGGCCCACAACACCGGGGAGCTGTTTTTT. V and J are TRBV11-3 and TRBJ2-2; no clear D. Germline V gene lookup returns CDR1 SGHNT and CDR2 YENEEA. CDR3 length: 16 residues. Between the trimmed V and J ends, which lost 5 bases and 2 bases, there was a span of 15 bases.

Written as DNA, the CDR3 is TGTGCCAGTAGTATTTTCCTAGCGGGAGGGTTCTACAATGAGCAGTTCTTC. It encodes CASSIFLAGGFYNEQFF. J is TRBJ2-1 and V is TRBV19, with 12 bases fitting TRBD2. Germline CDR1 is LNHDA and CDR2 is SQIVND (reference sequence). Trimming took 3 bases from V and 3 from J; bases not matched to a gene: 6. The length of the CDR3 is 17 residues.

This clonotype showed up many times. The V call is TRBV3-1, the J call TRBJ2-5; 7 bases line up with TRBD2. Germline CDR1 and CDR2: LGHDT and YNNKEL (reference sequence). This CDR3 region has 16 residues. With V trimmed by 4 bases and J by 2 bases, 10 bases remained unmatched. The CDR3 DNA is TGTGCCAGCAGCCCGTTGGGAGGGAGGAGACAAGAGACCCAGTACTTC. Encoded protein: CASSPLGGRRQETQYF.

This clonotype was seen only a few times. This rearrangement joins TRBV29-1 to TRBJ2-2, with D maybe TRBD1 (5 bases). V lost 5 bases and J lost 6, with 16 bases in between. The CDR3 contains 14 residues. CDR1 and CDR2 (germline): SQVTM, ANQGSEA. CDR3 DNA sequence: TGCAGCGTTCCTTCCAAGGGGCTGGCCGGGGAGCTGTTTTTT. This translates into CSVPSKGLAGELFF.

This chain uses TRBV2 with TRBJ1-2; D is undetermined. The germline V gene has CDR1 SNHLY and CDR2 FYNNEI. This CDR3 contains 11 residues. Trimming left V 5 bases short and J 8 bases short, with 9 bases between. The CDR3 protein is CASSRSRGYTF. The CDR3 region has the DNA TGTGCCAGCAGTAGGAGTCGAGGCTACACCTTC.

This clonotype was found many times. The rearrangement links TRBV29-1 to TRBJ1-2; no definite D call. CDR3 length: 12 residues. Germline V gene lookup returns CDR1 SQVTM and CDR2 ANQGSEA. With 1 base removed from V and 5 bases from J, the gap between germline ends came to 8 bases. Here the CDR3 reads CSVEGDLYGYTF. CDR3 nucleotides: TGCAGCGTTGAAGGGGATCTATATGGCTACACCTTC.

The rearrangement links TRBV28 to TRBJ2-5; 8 nucleotides match TRBD2. J lost 2 bases, V lost 2 bases, and 7 bases had no gene match. This CDR3 spans 16 amino acids. The germline gives CDR1 MDHEN, CDR2 SYDVKM. The CDR3 here is CASSLGGGGRQETQYF. CDR3 bases: TGTGCCAGCAGTTTAGGGGGCGGGGGGCGGCAAGAGACCCAGTACTTC. The full variable domain, in which reference TRBV28 and TRBJ2-5 provide the parts outside the CDR3, is DVKVTQSSRYLVKRTGEKVFLECVQDMDHENMFWYRQDPGLGLRLIYFSYDVKMKEKGDIPEGYSVSREKKERFSLILESASTNQTSMYLCASSLGGGGRQETQYFGPGTRLLVL.

This clonotype has at least ten counts. The chain uses TRBV18 and TRBJ1-1; D call uncertain. V was clipped by 1 base and J by 0 bases, with 6 bases between them. Germline lookup yields CDR1 KGHSH and CDR2 LQKENI. The CDR3 totals 14 residues. CDR3 sequence: CASSPQEMNTEAFF. CDR3 nucleotides: TGTGCCAGCTCACCACAGGAGATGAACACTGAAGCTTTCTTT. The variable domain in full, completed from reference TRBV18 and TRBJ1-1, reads NAGVMQNPRHLVRRRGQEARLRCSPMKGHSHVYWYRQLPEEGLKFMVYLQKENIIDESGMPKERFSAEFPKEGPSILRIQQVVRGDSAAYFCASSPQEMNTEAFFGQGTRLTVV.

This clonotype was detected many times. As DNA, the CDR3 is TGTGCCAGCAGCTTGGTAGACGAAGCTTTCTTT. Its translation: CASSLVDEAFF. This chain links TRBV5-6 with TRBJ1-1; D unclear. This CDR3 comprises 11 residues. The V and J ends lost 0 bases and 8 bases respectively, with 5 bases between them. Germline V gene data show CDR1 as SGHDT and CDR2 as YYEEEE.

Many counts were recorded for this clonotype. V gene TRBV18 combines with J gene TRBJ1-1; TRBD1 aligns across 9 bases. V was clipped by 3 bases and J by 5 bases; unmatched bases: 7. Germline V lookup: CDR1 KGHSH, CDR2 LQKENI. This CDR3 has 15 residues. CDR3 amino acids: CASSPGQGWGTEAFF. The CDR3 bases are TGTGCCAGCTCACCTGGACAGGGGTGGGGTACTGAAGCTTTCTTT.

V is TRBV20-1 and J is TRBJ1-5, with a tentative D call TRBD1 (6 bases). The CDR3 sequence is 14 residues long. V was pared by 5 bases and J by 6 bases, with 17 bases between. The V gene's germline CDR1 is DFQATT and CDR2 SNEGSKA (reference sequence). CDR3 sequence reads: CSAWGGAFSQPQHF. The CDR3 coding sequence is TGCAGTGCTTGGGGGGGGGCGTTTAGTCAGCCCCAGCATTTT.

A word on this clonotype: A much larger clone lies a single base off, so this may be a read error. This chain uses TRBV5-5 with TRBJ2-5, with D uncertain. The germline CDR1 and CDR2 sequences are SGHKS and YYEKEE (reference sequence). The CDR3 is 13 residues long. Written as DNA, the CDR3 is TGTGCCAGCAGCTTGGAACCGCGAGAGATCCAGTACTTC. It translates to CASSLEPREIQYF.

This chain uses TRBV7-8 with TRBJ1-1; D not certain. The V end was cut by 5 bases, the J end by 7 bases, with 17 bases between. The CDR3 is 14 residues long. CDR1 and CDR2 (germline): SGHVS, FQNEAQ. The CDR3 protein is CASSQPGEPIEAFF. Written as DNA, the CDR3 is TGTGCCAGCAGCCAACCCGGGGAACCTATTGAAGCTTTCTTT.

In its sample, this clonotype was seen many times. The V gene is TRBV6-2 or TRBV6-3, the J gene TRBJ2-2; 8 positions match TRBD2. In germline, CDR1 is MNHEY, CDR2 SVGEGT. The CDR3 contains 14 residues. With V trimmed by 2 bases and J by 6 bases, 2 bases remained unmatched. The CDR3 DNA follows: TGTGCCAGCAGTTACGCTAGCGGGTCCGGGGAGCTGTTTTTT. Residues: CASSYASGSGELFF.

This clonotype came up many times. This chain uses TRBV20-1 with TRBJ2-5, with 7 nucleotides matching TRBD2. J was trimmed by 3 bases and V by 0 bases; bases with no gene match: 7. Germline CDR1 DFQATT, CDR2 SNEGSKA (reference sequence). This CDR3 contains 15 residues. CDR3 nucleotides: TGCAGTGCTAGAGATCGGGGTGCGGGAGAAGAGACCCAGTACTTC. Translation gives CSARDRGAGEETQYF.

The genes are TRBV20-1 and TRBJ2-5; TRBD2 aligns across 11 bases. The CDR3 totals 15 residues. J was trimmed by 4 bases and V by 0 bases; bases with no gene match: 4. CDR1 is DFQATT and CDR2 is SNEGSKA in the germline V gene (reference sequence). CDR3: CSARDLLAGGETQYF. As DNA, the CDR3 is TGCAGTGCTAGAGACCTGCTAGCGGGAGGAGAGACCCAGTACTTC.